Presented here are 8 T cell receptor beta chains from one specimen sequenced in a study of spatial heterogeneity in lung cancer. Overall study results and limits: Counts that tracked tumor mutation counts were those of expanded intratumoral alpha and beta TCRs.

Time point given: sample taken at primary tumor resection. The antigens of these receptors remain unknown. In TCRdb, the 5' RACE reads were re-called with MiXCR into one record per CDR3 protein. The sample yields about 3,500 distinct CDR3 sequences, about 4.6% seen once. The source material was lung tumor tissue, sampled at surgery. The source of these receptors is a female donor with early-stage non-small cell lung cancer.

Worth noting for this clonotype: This may stem from a read error, because a much larger clone lies one nucleotide away. Within a library made for alpha chains, this beta chain is off target, and its count is uninformative. The rearrangement uses TRBV28 and TRBJ2-1; no firm D call. The CDR3 is made up of 14 amino acids. The germline V and J ends were trimmed by 6 bases and 6 bases, with 15 bases remaining between them. The germline gives CDR1 MDHEN, CDR2 SYDVKM. CDR3 sequence: CASSPAIWFNEQFF. CDR3 nucleotides: TGTGCCAGCAGCCCTGCGATATGGTTCAATGAGCAGTTCTTC.

This clonotype has at least ten counts. Within a library made for alpha chains, this beta chain is off target, and its count is uninformative. The chain links TRBV5-1 to TRBJ2-3, with unresolved D. This CDR3 has 14 residues. The V end lost 1 base, the J end lost 6 bases, and 12 bases lay between the germline ends. From germline, CDR1 is SGHRS and CDR2 YFSETQ. This CDR3 reads CASSLNPSADTQYF. The CDR3 DNA reads TGCGCCAGCAGCTTGAATCCGAGCGCGGATACGCAGTATTTT. The entire variable domain, with the rest obtained from reference TRBV5-1 and TRBJ2-3, is as follows: KAGVTQTPRYLIKTRGQQVTLSCSPISGHRSVSWYQQTPGQGLQFLFEYFSETQRNKGNFPGRFSGRQFSNSRSEMNVSTLELGDSALYLCASSLNPSADTQYFGPGTRLTVL.

This clonotype was found once. A library made for alpha chains picked up this beta chain off target, so its size means little. The V and J genes are TRBV5-6 and TRBJ1-1; weak D call: TRBD1 (5 bases). Trimming pared 1 base from V and 5 bases from J, leaving 9 bases between. Germline-derived CDR1 and CDR2 are SGHDT and YYEEEE. This CDR3 is built from 13 residues. The chain's CDR3 is CASSLWDGTEAFF. Written as DNA, the CDR3 is TGTGCCAGCAGCTTGTGGGACGGAACTGAAGCTTTCTTT.

This clonotype has just a few counts. This beta chain was picked up by a library intended for alpha chains and is off target, so its count carries little meaning. This chain connects TRBV12-3 or TRBV12-4 to TRBJ1-1; D not certain. CDR3 length equals 14 residues. V dropped 2 bases and J dropped 0 bases, with 7 bases sitting between them. The CDR3 loop is CASSLKDLNTEAFF. In DNA form, the CDR3 reads TGTGCCAGCAGTTTAAAGGACTTGAACACTGAAGCTTTCTTT.

Comment on this clonotype: Since it is a stray read in a library aimed at alpha chains, this beta chain has a size that is not meaningful. This chain links TRBV20-1 with TRBJ1-2; tentative D call: TRBD1 (5 bases). Trimming shortened V by 0 bases and J by 0 bases, and 11 bases separated the two germline ends. Germline loops: CDR1 DFQATT, CDR2 SNEGSKA (reference sequence). CDR3 length: 15 amino acids. The chain's CDR3 is CSARDWGGANYGYTF. The CDR3 bases are TGCAGTGCTAGAGATTGGGGCGGAGCTAACTATGGCTACACCTTC.

Details on this clonotype: With the library built for alpha chains, this beta chain is off target and its frequency is not meaningful. The V call is TRBV20-1, the J call TRBJ1-3, with a possible D match to TRBD1 (5 bases). Germline V gives CDR1 DFQATT, CDR2 SNEGSKA (reference sequence). The CDR3 has 12 residues. The V gene lost 6 bases and the J gene lost 0 bases, with 6 bases spanning the gap. The CDR3 region has the DNA TGCAGTGCCACAGGCTCTGGAAACACCATATATTTT. Amino acid sequence: CSATGSGNTIYF.

Sample share makes this clonotype medium-sized. This beta chain slipped into a library made for alpha chains as a stray read, so its size is not meaningful. The chain links TRBV24-1 to TRBJ1-2, with D tentatively TRBD1 (6 bases). Between the trimmed V and J ends, which lost 4 bases and 8 bases, there was a span of 16 bases. Per the germline V gene, CDR1 is KGHDR and CDR2 is SFDVKD. The CDR3 spans 14 residues. The DNA of the CDR3 is TGTGCCACCAGTGAAGGGACACTAGTGGGCGGCTACACCTTC. It specifies CATSEGTLVGGYTF.

In this sample, this clonotype is medium-sized. With the library built for alpha chains, this beta chain is off target and its frequency is not meaningful. V and J are TRBV7-9 and TRBJ1-6; D remains unclear. The CDR3 contains 12 residues. Trimming pared 2 bases from V and 10 bases from J, leaving 6 bases between. Germline loops: CDR1 SEHNR, CDR2 FQNEAQ (reference sequence). DNA for the CDR3: TGTGCCAGCAGCTTATTGGCCTCACCCCTCCACTTT. The encoded protein is CASSLLASPLHF.